The following is a T cell receptor (beta chain) sequence with its context. Its target is unknown. These data are taken from a study of TIL therapy for anti-PD-1-resistant metastatic lung cancer. Study-wide background: A handful of tumors were EGFR-mutant and two were ALK-rearranged. Tumors carried a median roughly 1.5 non-synonymous mutations per megabase. Study-level points and caveats: TIL clonotype persistence in blood showed no apparent association with response.

The V end lost 5 bases, the J end lost 5 bases, and 28 bases lay between the germline ends. This CDR3 contains 19 residues. Germline V gene sequence: CDR1 SGHDN, CDR2 FVKESK. As for time point: pre-treatment sample, taken before nivolumab and TIL therapy. Enrollment ran from 2017 to early 2020. The libraries were made with immunoSEQ v3. Here immunoSEQ multiplex PCR was the method, and the copy in TCRdb shows in-frame clones only, minus some. The profile shows about 60,000 clones, around 86% of them singletons. The source material was blood, sampled at baseline. The gene calls are TRBV14 and TRBJ2-1, with D perhaps TRBD1 or TRBD2 (7 bases each). The source is a person aged 25-85 years with non-small cell lung cancer. CDR3 protein: CASSTRQGGTSRGHNEQFF. In DNA form, the CDR3 reads TGTGCCAGCAGCACACGACAGGGAGGGACTTCGAGGGGGCACAATGAGCAGTTCTTC.